This T cell receptor beta chain is from a study of OX40 agonist ivuxolimab in advanced cancers. Background on the whole study: Ivuxolimab was an agonistic, fully human IgG2 monoclonal antibody directed against OX40 (CD134), a costimulatory receptor. In the dose-escalation cohort, 70% to 90% of patients were male, and the mean age was 60 years with a range of roughly 23 to 79. Prior anti-PD-1, anti-PD-L1 or anti-CTLA-4 therapy was permitted, and checkpoint inhibitors had been received by 30% to 40% of dose-escalation patients. Among the roughly 54 dose-escalation patients, about 20 had hepatocellular carcinoma, 15 or so melanoma, 9 renal cell carcinoma and 9 head and neck cancer. Intravenous ivuxolimab was administered to patients every 2 weeks at six dose levels: 0.01, 0.1, 0.3, 1.5, 3 and 10 mg/kg. Partial responses occurred in three dose-escalation patients, of whom one had hepatocellular carcinoma and two had cutaneous melanoma. The point of sequencing TCRbeta in the periphery was to test whether ivuxolimab changed TCR sequence diversity and drove clonal T-cell expansion. The monotherapy dose-escalation portion (N = 52 patients) of the phase I ivuxolimab trial is reported in the paper. Paper-wide results and their limitations: Low levels of normalized T-cell clonal expansion were also seen in some nonresponding patients. After ivuxolimab, expanded clones were on average more numerous among CD8+ T cells than among CD4+ T cells. In the 0.1-3.0 mg/kg groups, partial responders were among the patients with the lowest normalized peripheral clonal expansion, particularly in CD8+ T cells. Antigen specificity was not determined for the clonally expanded peripheral T cells. At doses from 0.1 to 3.0 mg/kg, clonal expansion was seen in both CD4+ and CD8+ blood T cells between baseline and week 6.

For this clone: This receptor's antigen is unknown. It has no much larger one-base neighbor in the sample; base qualities were not kept.

The trial excluded patients who had a history of autoimmune disease or were on systemic immunosuppression. Peripheral blood for TCR sequencing was collected from all dose cohorts at baseline, on cycle 4 day 1, and on cycle 7 day 1. Samples were obtained from an open-label, multicenter, first-in-human phase I dose-escalation trial of ivuxolimab. Adults with locally advanced or metastatic head and neck squamous cell, hepatocellular, melanoma or renal cell carcinoma were enrolled in the trial. Before TCR sequencing, CD4+ T cells and CD8+ T cells from peripheral blood were sorted into separate populations. CDR3 length: 12 amino acids, cysteine to phenylalanine. This entry keeps only the CDR3 DNA: 36 bases, framed from base 1. Ends trimmed: V by 5 bases, J by 9 bases; bases unmatched to a gene: 4. From a lookup of the germline V gene, CDR1 and CDR2 are SGHTA and FQGTGA. Genomic DNA was isolated from the sorted cells so that the TCRbeta CDR3 region could be sequenced. The immunoSEQ Assay was used to sequence the TCRbeta CDR3 regions. Drawn from immuneACCESS, this table holds only the in-frame rearrangements with V and J called that TCRdb kept. Clones are partly lost; checked studies trace under half to an unresolved V gene and leave the rest unexplained. The sample table contains more than 60,000 clones; only one count was recorded for approximately 90% of them. The biggest ten clones account for around 4.1% of the sample.

The source is an adult with an advanced solid tumor such as melanoma, head and neck, liver or kidney cancer. The chain is assembled from TRBV7-3 and TRBJ2-1; TRBD1 lines up with 7 middle nucleotides. Material: CD4+ or CD8+ T cells sorted from blood, obtained in a trial of the OX40 agonist ivuxolimab. This receptor has the CDR3 CASSLTGREQFF. The base sequence is TGTGCCAGCAGCCTGACAGGGCGTGAGCAGTTCTTC. Where the CDR3 stops, the reference TRBV7-3 and TRBJ2-1 genes take over; the full variable domain is GAGVSQTPSNKVTEKGKYVELRCDPISGHTALYWYRQSLGQGPEFLIYFQGTGAADDSGLPNDRFFAVRPEGSVSTLKIQRTERGDSAVYLCASSLTGREQFFGPGTRLTVL.